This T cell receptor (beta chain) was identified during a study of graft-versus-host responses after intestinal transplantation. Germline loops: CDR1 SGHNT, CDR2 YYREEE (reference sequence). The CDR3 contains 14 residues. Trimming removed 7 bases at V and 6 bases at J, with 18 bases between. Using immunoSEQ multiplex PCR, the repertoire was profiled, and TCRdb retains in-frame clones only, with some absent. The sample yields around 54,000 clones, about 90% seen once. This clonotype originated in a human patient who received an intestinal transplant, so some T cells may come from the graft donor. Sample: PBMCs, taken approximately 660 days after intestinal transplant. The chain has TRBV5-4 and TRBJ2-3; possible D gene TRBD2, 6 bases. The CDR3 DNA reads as TGTGCCAGCGGGGGAGGCGAGGGGCCCGATACGCAGTATTTT. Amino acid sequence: CASGGGEGPDTQYF.